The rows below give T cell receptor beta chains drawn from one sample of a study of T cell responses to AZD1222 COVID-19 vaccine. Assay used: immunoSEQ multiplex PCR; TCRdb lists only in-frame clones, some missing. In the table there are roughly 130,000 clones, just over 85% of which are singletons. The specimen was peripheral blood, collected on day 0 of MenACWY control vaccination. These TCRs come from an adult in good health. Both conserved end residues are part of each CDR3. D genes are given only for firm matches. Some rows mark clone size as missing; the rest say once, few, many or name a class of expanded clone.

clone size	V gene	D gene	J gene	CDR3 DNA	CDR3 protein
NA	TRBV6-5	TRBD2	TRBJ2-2	TGTGCCAGCAGTTCCCTGGCGGGAGCCGGGGAGCTGTTTTTT	CASSSLAGAGELFF
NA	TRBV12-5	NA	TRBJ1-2	TGTGCTAGTGACCACGGCAGACAGAGCCTATGCGGCTACACCTTC	CASDHGRQSLCGYTF
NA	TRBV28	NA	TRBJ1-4	TGTGCCAGCCTACGGGGGGGGCGGCCAACTAATGAAAAACTGTTTTTT	CASLRGGRPTNEKLFF
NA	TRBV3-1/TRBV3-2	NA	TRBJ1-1	TGTGCCAGCAGTCCTCTCCAGGGCACTGAAGCTTTCTTT	CASSPLQGTEAFF
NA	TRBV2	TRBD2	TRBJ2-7	TGTGCCAGCAGTAACGGACTAGCGTCTTACGAGCAGTACTTC	CASSNGLASYEQYF
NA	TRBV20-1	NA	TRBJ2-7	TGCAGTGCTAGAGACGGCGGGCTGCCTTTC	CSARDGGLPF
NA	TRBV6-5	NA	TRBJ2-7	TGTGCCAGCAGTTACTTGGGGGCCTACGAGCAGTACTTC	CASSYLGAYEQYF
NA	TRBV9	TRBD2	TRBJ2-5	TGTGCCAGCAGCGAGAAGGGGCTAGCGGGAAGGGAGACCCAGTACTTC	CASSEKGLAGRETQYF
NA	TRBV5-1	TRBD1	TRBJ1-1	TGCGCCAGCAGCCGCGAGACAGGGGGAGCTTTCTTT	CASSRETGGAFF
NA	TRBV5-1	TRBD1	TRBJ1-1	TGCGCCAGCAGCCTAGAGGGGGCCGGAACTGAAGCTTTCTTT	CASSLEGAGTEAFF
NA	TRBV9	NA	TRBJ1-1	TGTGCCAGCAGCGTAGCGCAGACGAACACTGAAGCTTTCTTT	CASSVAQTNTEAFF
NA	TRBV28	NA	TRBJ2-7	TGTGCCAGCAGTTCCCGGCGTGGGATAACTTCCTACGAGCAGTACTTC	CASSSRRGITSYEQYF
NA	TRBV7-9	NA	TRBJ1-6	TGTGCCAGCAGCTTAGACAGTAATTCACCCCTCCACTTT	CASSLDSNSPLHF
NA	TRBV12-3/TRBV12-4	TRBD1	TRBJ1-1	TGTGCCAGCAGCTACGCACAGGGGAGAGCTTTCTTT	CASSYAQGRAFF
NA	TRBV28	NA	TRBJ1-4	TGTGCCAGCAGTTATAGTCCCCAGGACTCCCTAATGACTCGGGCAACTAATGAAAAACTGTTTTTT	CASSYSPQDSLMTRATNEKLFF
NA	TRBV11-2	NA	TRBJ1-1	TGTGCCAGCAGCCCTCGATCGCGGACGGGAACTGAAGCTTTCTTT	CASSPRSRTGTEAFF
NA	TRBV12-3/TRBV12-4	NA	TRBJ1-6	TGTGCCAGCAGTACCGGAGTTAATTCACCCCTCCACTTT	CASSTGVNSPLHF
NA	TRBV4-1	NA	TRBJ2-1	TGCGCCAGCAGCCAATCATCCGGTGGCTTCACTGACTCCTACAATGAGCAGTTCTTC	CASSQSSGGFTDSYNEQFF
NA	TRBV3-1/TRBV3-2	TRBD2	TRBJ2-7	TGTGCCAGCAGCCATGCCCCGCGGAGCGGGAGTTATAACGAGCAGTACTTC	CASSHAPRSGSYNEQYF
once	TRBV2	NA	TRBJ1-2	TGTGCCAGCAGTCCTGACCAAACGGGCTATGGCTACACCTTC	CASSPDQTGYGYTF
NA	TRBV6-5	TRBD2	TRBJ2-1	TGTGCCAGCAGCCGCCTATCTAGCGGGAGTAATGAGCAGTTCTTC	CASSRLSSGSNEQFF
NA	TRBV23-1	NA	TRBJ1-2	TGCGCCAGCACAACCGAGAGGGGACTAAATAAGGGCTACACCTTC	CASTTERGLNKGYTF
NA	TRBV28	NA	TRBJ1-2	TGTGCCAGCAGTTTCCCAGGCAACTATGGCTACACCTTC	CASSFPGNYGYTF
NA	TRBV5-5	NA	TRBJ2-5	TGTGCCAGCAGCTTGGAGGAGGGAGAGACCCAGTACTTC	CASSLEEGETQYF
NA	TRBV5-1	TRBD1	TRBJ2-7	TGCGCCAGCAGCGTACACAGGGGAAACGAGCAGTACTTC	CASSVHRGNEQYF
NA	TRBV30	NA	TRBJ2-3	TGTGCCTGGACCACCGCAGATACGCAGTATTTT	CAWTTADTQYF
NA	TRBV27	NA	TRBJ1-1	TGTGCCAGCAAGCTTATCGGACACCTAGAAGCTTTCTTT	CASKLIGHLEAFF